The TCR beta chain under discussion was sequenced for a study of blood T cell repertoires in COVID-19. Study-level background: The United States, Italy and Spain supplied acute and convalescent COVID-19 samples. T cells, B-cell-depleted T cells, or PBMCs provided the cDNA or gDNA that served as material.

Original analysis: From reference gene primer amplification, estimates of nucleated cell counts were derived. Libraries were prepared by immunoSEQ multiplex PCR; TCRdb keeps only in-frame clonotypes and omits some of them. D and trimming come from the DNA, and the V and J calls and clone size come from that table. Of around 110,000 clones listed, roughly 80% are singletons. V shed 1 base and J 3 bases; nucleotides not matched to a gene: 5. Looked up from germline, CDR1 is GTSNPN and CDR2 is SVGIG (reference sequence). The CDR3 is made up of 14 amino acids. This sequence was found in a man aged 25 to 40 with acute or convalescent COVID-19. The J gene is TRBJ1-1, the V gene TRBV30; 7 bases match TRBD1. Sequenced material: peripheral blood. This CDR3 reads CAWSEGARYTEAFF. The CDR3 nucleotides read TGTGCCTGGAGTGAGGGGGCGAGGTACACTGAAGCTTTCTTT.